Below, one TCR beta chain is given with its context. The sample originates from a study of blood T cell repertoires in COVID-19. Study-level information: Sources were T cells, B-cell-depleted T cells, or PBMCs; the material itself was cDNA or gDNA.

Only in-frame clones appear in the TCRdb table, and some are missing; sequencing was by immunoSEQ multiplex PCR. The sample lists roughly 200,000 clones, 90% to 95% occurring once. With 1 base clipped from V and 7 bases from J, the junction kept 0 bases outside the gene matches. Per germline, CDR1 SGHDN and CDR2 FVKESK. The CDR3 runs to 14 residues. The sequenced material came from peripheral blood. The TCR comes from a young man with COVID-19, enrolled during active disease. The rearrangement uses TRBV14 and TRBJ1-5, with 11 bases identical to TRBD1. CDR3 DNA: TGTGCCAGCAGCCAAGGGACAGGGGGCCAGCCCCAGCATTTT. Protein: CASSQGTGGQPQHF.